The T cell receptor (beta chain) described here comes from a study of shared clonotypes between healthy human individuals. Study-wide results and caveats: Collection of samples was limited to blood; tissue repertoires likely differ. Donor clonotype sharing was expected to depend on sequencing depth.

Naive CD8 cells were CD45RO-negative, positively selected for CCR7, excluding terminally differentiated effector memory CD45RA+ cells. The assay used deep level. DNA at approximately 200 ng, about 30,000 T cell genomes, went into sorted-subset replicate PCRs. Clones were read by immunoSEQ multiplex PCR, and TCRdb kept only the in-frame ones, dropping some. The sample consists of about 2.1 million clones, about 92% of them appearing once. Of note for this clone: Its antigen is not known. The identical CDR3 is also encoded by other nucleotide sequences in the sample.

The TCR originated in a man aged 18 to 29 in good health. Some clones in this sample may be carry-over from other donors' samples. The specimen sequenced was naive CD8+ T cells from PBMCs.

This CDR3 reads CASSPGPYEQYF. In nucleotides, the CDR3 is TGTGCCAGCAGCCCGGGACCTTACGAGCAGTACTTC. The chain employs TRBV7-9 and TRBJ2-7; D possibly uses TRBD1 or TRBD2 (5 bases each). This CDR3 comprises 12 residues. Germline V lookup: CDR1 SEHNR, CDR2 FQNEAQ (reference sequence). Trimming pared 5 bases from V and 4 bases from J, leaving 9 bases between.